Listed below are T cell receptor beta chains from one sample, sequenced in a study of blood T cells in healthy people across ages. TCRdb reprocessed the 5' RACE reads via MiXCR and lists one record per CDR3 protein. The sample comprises over a million distinct CDR3 sequences, roughly 64% of which are singletons, and roughly 7% rests with the top ten. Specimen: blood. These receptors all come from a young man in good health. The CDR3 runs from the conserved cysteine through the conserved F or W. Each record gives: clone size, D gene, V gene, J gene, CDR3 DNA, CDR3 protein. The D gene is left open where the match is weak. Not every row has a clone size; where given, it reads once, few, many or a size class.

.	.	TRBV5-1	TRBJ2-7	TGCGCCAGCAGCTTGGCCAGAGACAGGATCTACGAGCAGTACTTC	CASSLARDRIYEQYF
few	.	TRBV15	TRBJ2-5	TGTGCCACCAGCAGTAGACCAGAGCGGTACGGGGAAGAGACCCAGTACTTC	CATSSRPERYGEETQYF
.	.	TRBV10-3	TRBJ1-1	TGTGCCATCAGTGAGGGTCTCATGAACACTGAAGCTTTCTTT	CAISEGLMNTEAFF
.	TRBD2	TRBV20-1	TRBJ2-3	TGCAGTGCTAGAAGGGGACTAGCGGGCACCAGTACACAGTATTTT	CSARRGLAGTSTQYF
.	TRBD1	TRBV10-3	TRBJ2-1	TGTGCCATCAGCAGGGGGCCCGCCTACAATGAGCAGTTCTTC	CAISRGPAYNEQFF
.	TRBD2	TRBV5-6	TRBJ2-1	TGTGCCAGCAGCTCGACGGCGGGAGCGGTGTACAATGAGCAGTTCTTC	CASSSTAGAVYNEQFF
.	.	TRBV4-2	TRBJ2-5	TGTGCCAGCAGCCAAGGAATTCTAGTTTCGGCTATAGCCCAGGAGACCCAGTACTTC	CASSQGILVSAIAQETQYF
.	.	TRBV20-1	TRBJ2-7	TGCAGTGCTAAGCCGACCATCTACGAGCAGTACTTC	CSAKPTIYEQYF
.	.	TRBV20-1	TRBJ2-1	TGCAGTGCTAGATCCGGGGGCACCTACAATGAGCAGTTCTTC	CSARSGGTYNEQFF
.	.	TRBV12-3/TRBV12-4	TRBJ2-3	TGTGCCAGCAGTCCCCCGGGGACGAAAAGGCGAGATACGCAGTATTTT	CASSPPGTKRRDTQYF
few	.	TRBV4-2	TRBJ2-3	TGTGCCAGCAGCCAAGGGCAGGGGTGGACAGATACGCAGTATTTT	CASSQGQGWTDTQYF
.	.	TRBV12-3/TRBV12-4	TRBJ2-1	TGTGCCAGCAGTACTCTGACCAGTTCCTACAATGAGCAGTTCTTC	CASSTLTSSYNEQFF
.	TRBD1	TRBV12-3/TRBV12-4	TRBJ2-1	TGTGCCAGCAGTTTAGGACAGGGGGAAAAGGATGAGCAGTTCTTC	CASSLGQGEKDEQFF
.	.	TRBV12-3/TRBV12-4	TRBJ1-1	TGTGCCAGCAGTCAACCGGGACGGATGAACACTGAAGCTTTCTTT	CASSQPGRMNTEAFF
once	.	TRBV27	TRBJ1-5	TGTGCCAGCAGGGGTCAGGCCGGAGGGCCCCAGCATTTT	CASRGQAGGPQHF
.	.	TRBV20-1	TRBJ2-2	TGCAGTGCTACCCTGGCGGAGGGGTACACCGGGGAGCTGTTTTTT	CSATLAEGYTGELFF
.	TRBD2	TRBV4-2	TRBJ2-3	TGTGCCAGCAGCCAAGAAGGGGCTAGCGGGAGCACAGATACGCAGTATTTT	CASSQEGASGSTDTQYF
.	.	TRBV21-1	TRBJ2-7	TGTGCCAGCAGCGCACACGGGGGGCATCAAAGCTCCTACGAGCAGTACTTC	CASSAHGGHQSSYEQYF
.	.	TRBV7-9	TRBJ2-1	TGTGCCAGCAGCTCGCTCCCCCGAGCCGGTCTTAGCAACAATGAGCAGTTCTTC	CASSSLPRAGLSNNEQFF
few	.	TRBV7-2	TRBJ2-7	TGTGCCAGCAGCACCCAGAGAGGGGAATCCTACGAGCAGTACTTC	CASSTQRGESYEQYF
.	.	TRBV6-1	TRBJ2-2	TGTGCCAGCAGTCCTATTGGGCAGGGGTTAATTCCCGGGGAGCTGTTTTTT	CASSPIGQGLIPGELFF
.	.	TRBV2	TRBJ2-3	TGTGCCAGCGTGCCAGCACGACTGCGTGTGGCAGATACGCAGTATTTT	CASVPARLRVADTQYF
.	.	TRBV7-9	TRBJ2-5	TGTGCCAGCAGCCCTTTTTTGGCCCAAGAGACCCAGTACTTC	CASSPFLAQETQYF
.	.	TRBV15	TRBJ2-3	TGTGCCACCAGCAGTGCTCGATTCACAGATACGCAGTATTTT	CATSSARFTDTQYF
.	TRBD1	TRBV5-1	TRBJ1-6	TGCGCCAGCAGCAAGGACAGGGAATCACCCCTCCACTTT	CASSKDRESPLHF
.	.	TRBV20-1	TRBJ1-4	TGCAGTGCTCCGAGGGGGGGTGGGGAAAAACTGTTTTTT	CSAPRGGGEKLFF
.	TRBD1	TRBV29-1	TRBJ2-5	TGCAGCGGGGGACAGGCTGGGGAGACCCAGTACTTC	CSGGQAGETQYF
once	.	TRBV20-1	TRBJ2-5	TGCAGTGCTCTTCTTCCCGACGGCGATGAGCAGTACTTC	CSALLPDGDEQYF
.	.	TRBV4-1	TRBJ2-4	TGCGCCAGCAGCCAAGGCCCCAGGGGCGCGGCGGGAGCCAAAAACATTCAGTACTTC	CASSQGPRGAAGAKNIQYF
.	.	TRBV20-1	TRBJ1-6	TGCAGTGCTAGACGTGGGACCCTCTATAATTCACCCCTCCACTTT	CSARRGTLYNSPLHF
.	.	TRBV6-5	TRBJ2-1	TGTGCCAGCAGTTACTCGATGGGATATGAGCAGTTCTTC	CASSYSMGYEQFF
.	TRBD2	TRBV12-3/TRBV12-4	TRBJ2-3	TGTGCCAGCAGTTTGGGCCTAGCGGGGGGGCCTGATACGCAGTATTTT	CASSLGLAGGPDTQYF
.	.	TRBV27	TRBJ1-2	TGTGCCAGCAAGGGGCGAGTTAACTATGGCTACACCTTC	CASKGRVNYGYTF
.	.	TRBV3-1	TRBJ2-7	TGTGCCAGCAGCCAGGGGGTGGCCTTCTCCTACGAGCAGTACTTC	CASSQGVAFSYEQYF
many	.	TRBV5-6	TRBJ2-1	TGTGCCAGCAGCCCGGACAGACCCTCCTACAATGAGCAGTTCTTC	CASSPDRPSYNEQFF
.	.	TRBV7-8	TRBJ2-5	TGTGCCAGTAGCACTCTAGGGGATAGCGGAGTGACCCAGTACTTC	CASSTLGDSGVTQYF
.	.	TRBV14	TRBJ2-7	TGTGCCAGCAGCCAATTAGCTAGTCCGCACTACGAGCAGTACTTC	CASSQLASPHYEQYF
once	TRBD2	TRBV20-1	TRBJ2-7	TGCAGTGCTAGTTCACCTCGGACTAGCGGGATTCCTAGCTCCTACGAGCAGTACTTC	CSASSPRTSGIPSSYEQYF
few	TRBD1	TRBV7-9	TRBJ2-7	TGTGCCAGCAGCTTGGGGACAGCCCACTCCTACGAGCAGTACTTC	CASSLGTAHSYEQYF
.	.	TRBV21-1	TRBJ2-4	TGTGCCAGCACCCATGACGTCCGTTTAGCCAAAAACATTCAGTACTTC	CASTHDVRLAKNIQYF
.	TRBD2	TRBV6-5	TRBJ2-1	TGTGCCAGCAGTTACGGTAGCGGGGGGGCCCGAGAGCAGTTCTTC	CASSYGSGGAREQFF
.	TRBD1	TRBV12-3/TRBV12-4	TRBJ2-2	TGTGCCAGCAGACGACAGGGTTACACCGGGGAGCTGTTTTTT	CASRRQGYTGELFF
.	TRBD2	TRBV27	TRBJ2-7	TGTGCCAGCAGCCCACTTCAAGCGGGGACCTACAATGAGCAGTACTTC	CASSPLQAGTYNEQYF
many	.	TRBV5-1	TRBJ2-7	TGCGCCAGCAGCTTGGCCCTCAGTCGGGCGAGTTACGAGCAGTACTTC	CASSLALSRASYEQYF
many	TRBD1	TRBV2	TRBJ2-5	TGTGCCAGCAGCGTACAGGGGCAAGAGACCCAGTACTTC	CASSVQGQETQYF
.	.	TRBV7-8	TRBJ2-7	TGTGCCAGCAGCTTAGCAGTGACCACCTCCTACGAGCAGTACTTC	CASSLAVTTSYEQYF
.	.	TRBV12-3/TRBV12-4	TRBJ2-5	TGTGCCAGCAGAATCAGGGCGCGTAGGGAGACCCAGTACTTC	CASRIRARRETQYF
.	.	TRBV7-8	TRBJ2-3	TGTGCCAGCAGCCCGCCTCGGGCCGGCACAGATACGCAGTATTTT	CASSPPRAGTDTQYF
.	TRBD1	TRBV3-1	TRBJ2-7	TGTGCCAGCAGCCAAGAGTCACGGGACAGGGGTACCGAGCAGTACTTC	CASSQESRDRGTEQYF
few	.	TRBV15	TRBJ1-5	TGTGCCACCAGCAGAGATAAGGGAAAGGAGCAGCCCCAGCATTTT	CATSRDKGKEQPQHF
.	.	TRBV6-4	TRBJ1-2	TGTGCCAGCAGTGAGGCCGAGGGAGGGGATGGCTACACCTTC	CASSEAEGGDGYTF
few	.	TRBV10-3	TRBJ2-7	TGTGCCATCTCGACGGGCAGCGAGCAGTACTTC	CAISTGSEQYF
.	.	TRBV10-3	TRBJ2-2	TGTGCCATCAGTGCCAACGGGGAGCTGTTTTTT	CAISANGELFF
.	.	TRBV12-3/TRBV12-4	TRBJ1-1	TGTGCCAGCAGTTTTCCCCCAGGTCGGACTGAAGCTTTCTTT	CASSFPPGRTEAFF